Presented here are 5 T cell receptor beta chains from one specimen sequenced in a study of CD8 T cells in ankylosing spondylitis. No antigen has been identified for these receptors. Study results and limitations: Apparently characteristic of ankylosing spondylitis blood was a TCR beta motif (roughly eight highly homologous variants).

TCRdb fed the 5' RACE reads into MiXCR, producing one record per CDR3 protein. This sample carries fewer than 550,000 distinct CDR3 sequences, approximately 5.3% of them seen once, and the ten largest clones take approximately 3.5%. Material: blood, either unsorted or a sorted T cell fraction (not recorded which). The receptors were gathered from a male donor with ankylosing spondylitis.

The sample holds many counts of this clonotype. DNA for the CDR3: TGCGCCAGCAGCCACGACAGTTTCGGCGGCACTGAAGCTTTCTTT. Encoded protein: CASSHDSFGGTEAFF. V gene TRBV4-3 combines with J gene TRBJ1-1, with D possibly being TRBD1 (5 bases). The V end lost 3 bases, the J end lost 4 bases, and 15 bases lay between the germline ends. Germline lookup yields CDR1 LGHNA and CDR2 YSLEER. This CDR3 has 15 residues.

This clonotype was counted many times. CDR3 loop: CASRLPGRQKDYNSPLHF. CDR3 sequence (DNA): TGTGCCAGCAGGCTCCCGGGACGGCAAAAGGACTATAATTCACCCCTCCACTTT. This chain joins TRBV11-2 and TRBJ1-6, with D maybe TRBD1 (5 bases). The CDR3 has 18 amino acids. The germline V and J ends were trimmed by 6 bases and 3 bases, with 21 bases remaining between them. Per the germline V gene, CDR1 is SGHAT and CDR2 is FQNNGV.

This clonotype appeared many times. The rearrangement uses TRBV6-5 and TRBJ1-3, with D unclear. Between the trimmed V and J ends, which lost 6 bases and 2 bases, there was a span of 11 bases. Germline V gene lookup returns CDR1 MNHEY and CDR2 SVGAGI. This CDR3 has 14 residues. In DNA, the CDR3 is TGTGCCAGCAGGTTACTCCGGACTGGAAACACCATATATTTT. This encodes CASRLLRTGNTIYF.

Many counts were recorded for this clonotype. This sequence joins TRBV7-2 and TRBJ1-2; TRBD1 is a possible D gene (6 bases). The CDR3 totals 14 residues. Trimming removed 5 bases from V and 4 bases from J, with 14 bases in between. The germline CDR1 and CDR2 sequences are SGHTA and FQGNSA. The CDR3 bases are TGTGCCAGCAGCCTCGTAGGACAGATCTATGGCTACACCTTC. Translation gives CASSLVGQIYGYTF.

This clonotype came up many times. The rearrangement links TRBV27 to TRBJ2-7; no definite D call. Per the germline V gene, CDR1 is MNHEY and CDR2 is SMNVEV (reference sequence). The CDR3 is 15 residues long. Trimming removed 3 bases from V and 3 bases from J, with 15 bases in between. The CDR3 region is CASSFRTPWDYEQYF. The CDR3 DNA sequence: TGTGCCAGCAGTTTTAGGACCCCCTGGGACTACGAGCAGTACTTC.